The clone carrying this T cell receptor (beta chain) was detected a few times. Antigen unknown. This sample stems from a study of beta chain features in type 1 diabetes. Study at large: Sorted cells from all samples, numbering approximately 100 million, were examined. Whole-study findings and limits: All four CD4+ subsets from Type 1 diabetes patients carried moderately but significantly shorter TCRB CDR3s.

As every portion of the isolated RNA was reverse transcribed, the sequencing read expressed TCRB transcripts. Libraries were prepared by immunoSEQ multiplex PCR; TCRdb keeps only in-frame clonotypes and omits some of them. Of 60,000 or so clones listed, around 63% are singletons. Staining for CD45RO/CCR7/CD25/CD127/CD95/CD27 allowed sorting of CD4+ naive, central memory, regulatory and stem cell-like memory cells. The CDR3 consists of 17 residues. Germline lookup yields CDR1 SEHNR and CDR2 FQNEAQ (reference sequence). V was clipped by 5 bases and J by 1 base, with 19 bases between them. Input material: Tregs from blood. This chain joins TRBV7-9 and TRBJ2-3; tentatively, D is TRBD2 (7 bases). The sequence derives from a woman aged 18-30 years in good health. The CDR3 DNA sequence: TGTGCCAGCAGCCCTAGAGGGGCGGGGGCCCGCACAGATACGCAGTATTTT. It specifies CASSPRGAGARTDTQYF.